The 16 T cell receptor beta chains in this list originate from one sample, sequenced in a study of read filtering for tumor transcriptome and immune sequencing. The library was built from 400 to 500 ng RNA with molecular barcoded adaptors for alpha/delta and beta/gamma chains. In TCRdb, the reads were re-called with MiXCR into one record per CDR3 protein. The table lists 85,000 to 100,000 distinct CDR3 sequences, about a fifth of them singletons. Source material: a population of CD138-negative cells sorted from bone marrow. The receptors were gathered from a donor aged 40 or older with multiple myeloma.

This clonotype was found many times. The gene calls are TRBV28 and TRBJ1-2; 12 nucleotides align to TRBD1. Germline loops: CDR1 MDHEN, CDR2 SYDVKM. The V gene end was trimmed by 5 bases and the J gene end by 2 bases; junction bases not matched to a gene: 6. This CDR3 contains 16 residues. The CDR3 DNA reads as TGTGCCAGCAGTCCTTCCGGGACAGGGGGCAACTATGGCTACACCTTC. This sequence encodes CASSPSGTGGNYGYTF.

With regard to this clonotype: One base away lies a much larger clone, so this may be a sequencing read error. This sequence joins TRBV20-1 and TRBJ1-1; D uncertain. The CDR3 has 12 residues. Germline CDR1 reads DFQATT; CDR2 reads SNEGSKA (reference sequence). The DNA for the CDR3 is TGCAGTGCTAGGGGTGTGAACGCTGAAGCTTTCTTT. Translated: CSARGVNAEAFF.

About this clonotype: A read error may produce the germline difference seen at one junction end. V usage is TRBV4-1 and J usage is TRBJ2-3, with D unresolved. The CDR3 is made up of 15 amino acids. CDR1 is MGHRA, CDR2 YSYEKL, per germline. CDR3 in DNA: TGCGCCGGCAGCCAACCGGACGGCTACGGCGATACGCAGTATTTT. It is translated as CAGSQPDGYGDTQYF.

Notes on this clonotype: This may be a read error: a much more frequent sequence differs by one nucleotide. This rearrangement joins TRBV19 to TRBJ2-1; D perhaps matches TRBD1 (6 bases). Trimming left V 4 bases short and J 2 bases short, with 12 bases between. The CDR3 is 15 amino acids. Germline CDR1 reads LNHDA; CDR2 reads SQIVND (reference sequence). CDR3 in amino acids: CASSRGHCTYNEQFF. The CDR3 nucleotides are TGTGCCAGTAGTAGGGGACACTGCACCTACAATGAGCAGTTCTTC.

Many counts were recorded for this clonotype. This chain links TRBV11-3 with TRBJ2-2, with 8 positions matching TRBD1. The CDR3 runs 15 residues. V lost 2 bases to trimming and J lost 6 bases; unmatched junction nucleotides: 5. The germline CDR1 and CDR2 sequences are SGHNT and YENEEA. The CDR3 region is CASSLHSQGAGELFF. The CDR3 DNA reads TGTGCCAGCAGCTTACACTCACAGGGGGCCGGGGAGCTGTTTTTT.

Many counts were recorded for this clonotype. The chain joins TRBV29-1 to TRBJ2-1, with D hard to call. CDR3 length: 13 amino acids. CDR1 is SQVTM, CDR2 ANQGSEA, per germline. The germline V and J ends were trimmed by 4 bases and 0 bases, with 7 bases remaining between them. The CDR3 DNA reads TGCAGCGTTGTGATTAGCTCCTACAATGAGCAGTTCTTC. Translation gives CSVVISSYNEQFF.

There are many counts of this clonotype. The J gene is TRBJ1-2, the V gene TRBV20-1; TRBD1 matches 7 bases. Germline V gene data show CDR1 as DFQATT and CDR2 as SNEGSKA (reference sequence). V was clipped by 1 base and J by 8 bases; unmatched bases: 10. There are 14 residues in the CDR3. CDR3 sequence: CSARVVARGQGYTF. DNA of the CDR3: TGCAGTGCTAGAGTCGTTGCGCGGGGACAGGGCTACACCTTC.

To note about this clonotype: A much larger clone differs by one base, so this may be a read error. V gene TRBV20-1 combines with J gene TRBJ2-1, with TRBD2 identical over 9 bases. Germline V lookup: CDR1 DFQATT, CDR2 SNEGSKA (reference sequence). The CDR3 spans 14 residues. Losses at the gene ends were 6 bases for V and 11 bases for J; bases not matched to a gene: 14. Here the CDR3 DNA reads TGCAGTGCCCAGTTGTCTAGCGGGGTCGGTAAGCAGTTCTTC. It codes for CSAQLSSGVGKQFF.

Many counts were recorded for this clonotype. This rearrangement joins TRBV7-3 to TRBJ2-5; D gene uncertain. Trimming left V 5 bases short and J 2 bases short, with 9 bases between. Germline assignment: CDR1 SGHTA and CDR2 FQGTGA. This CDR3 is built from 13 residues. CDR3 bases: TGTGCCAGCAGCCCCCTACCTCAAGAGACCCAGTACTTC. Translating it yields CASSPLPQETQYF.

In this sample, this clonotype turned up many times. The chain employs TRBV4-1 and TRBJ2-2, with D perhaps TRBD1 (6 bases). Trimming pared 2 bases from V and 6 bases from J, leaving 10 bases between. Germline V gene lookup returns CDR1 MGHRA and CDR2 YSYEKL. There are 14 residues in the CDR3. CDR3 nucleotides: TGCGCCAGCAGCCAACGGCAGGGGTCCGGGGAGCTGTTTTTT. This encodes CASSQRQGSGELFF.

Of note for this clonotype: A read error is possible here, since a much larger clone lies one base away. The chain combines TRBV20-1 with TRBJ1-5; 7 bases align to TRBD1. Germline lookup yields CDR1 DFQATT and CDR2 SNEGSKA (reference sequence). The CDR3 length is 15 residues. CDR3 DNA: TGCAGTGCTAGAGCAGGGGGGACAGCAAATCAGACCCAGCATTTT. Amino acids: CSARAGGTANQTQHF.

The rearrangement links TRBV5-1 to TRBJ1-1; 7 positions match TRBD1. Germline V lookup: CDR1 SGHRS, CDR2 YFSETQ. The ends lost 0 bases at V and 7 bases at J; junction bases unmatched: 12. This CDR3 comprises 16 residues. In DNA form, the CDR3 reads TGCGCCAGCAGCTTGGGTTGGGCGACAGGGACCATTGAAGCTTTCTTT. This encodes CASSLGWATGTIEAFF.

The chain combines TRBV10-3 with TRBJ2-6; possibly TRBD1 for D (5 bases). Germline V CDR1 and CDR2: ENHRY, SYGVKD. Trimming removed 1 base from V and 1 base from J, with 8 bases in between. This CDR3 has 16 amino acids. The CDR3 coding sequence is TGTGCCATCAGTGAGTTGACAGCGTCTGGGGCCAACGTCCTGACTTTC. Translation: CAISELTASGANVLTF.

This clonotype showed up many times. The V call is TRBV6-1, the J call TRBJ2-3; no definite D call. CDR1 is MNHNS, CDR2 SASEGT, per germline. The V end was cut by 0 bases, the J end by 2 bases, with 6 bases between. This CDR3 is 14 amino acids long. The CDR3 loop is CASSEAGITDTQYF. CDR3 nucleotides: TGTGCCAGCAGTGAAGCGGGGATCACAGATACGCAGTATTTT.

In its sample, this clonotype was seen many times. The V and J genes are TRBV11-2 and TRBJ2-1; 7 bases fit TRBD2. The CDR3 has 16 residues. The germline CDR1 and CDR2 sequences are SGHAT and FQNNGV. After removal of 3 bases from V and 1 base from J, the junction contained 6 bases not matched to a gene. CDR3: CASSFLSGGSYNEQFF. Here the CDR3 DNA reads TGTGCCAGCAGCTTTTTATCGGGGGGATCCTACAATGAGCAGTTCTTC.

This clonotype is deemed medium-sized (0.01 to 0.1%). This chain joins TRBV19 and TRBJ2-1; D unclear. V was pared by 0 bases and J by 7 bases, with 19 bases between. Germline V lookup: CDR1 LNHDA, CDR2 SQIVND (reference sequence). The length of the CDR3 is 17 residues. CDR3 DNA sequence: TGTGCCAGTAGTATAGAGGCTTCGGCCCACTTAGAGAATGAGCAGTTCTTC. Its translation is CASSIEASAHLENEQFF.